A single sample gave rise to the 16 T cell receptor beta chains below, sequenced in a study of blood T cell repertoires in COVID-19. Profiled with immunoSEQ multiplex PCR; TCRdb holds only in-frame clones, not every one. Of about 140,000 clones listed, roughly 86% are singletons. Sequenced sample: peripheral blood. The receptors were gathered from a man between 45 and 60 years old with active or convalescent COVID-19.

The V and J genes are TRBV9 and TRBJ2-2, with TRBD1 matching over 11 bases. Germline V gene data show CDR1 as SGDLS and CDR2 as YYNGEE. The ends lost 5 bases at V and 7 bases at J; junction bases unmatched: 7. The CDR3 length is 15 residues. For the CDR3, the DNA is TGTGCCAGCAGTGCGGACAGGGGGCAAAGCGGGGAGCTGTTTTTT. It encodes CASSADRGQSGELFF.

This clone was seen a handful of times. This chain links TRBV7-9 with TRBJ1-2; D is perhaps TRBD1 (5 bases). The germline V gene has CDR1 SEHNR and CDR2 FQNEAQ (reference sequence). The germline V and J ends were trimmed by 5 bases and 7 bases, with 17 bases remaining between them. CDR3 length equals 14 residues. CDR3 region: CASSPPRVWGGYTF. The DNA of the CDR3 is TGTGCCAGCAGCCCGCCCAGGGTCTGGGGTGGCTACACCTTC.

V usage is TRBV5-1 and J usage is TRBJ1-1; D remains unclear. CDR3 size: 14 residues. Germline CDR1 SGHRS, CDR2 YFSETQ. Trimming removed 3 bases at V and 2 bases at J, with 11 bases between. The CDR3 sequence is CASSSMGSNTEAFF. The CDR3 DNA reads TGCGCCAGCAGCTCCATGGGGAGTAACACTGAAGCTTTCTTT.

This chain connects TRBV9 to TRBJ2-1; possibly TRBD2 for D (6 bases). V gave up 0 bases and J gave up 9 bases, with 13 bases separating them. Germline CDR1 is SGDLS and CDR2 is YYNGEE. This CDR3 region has 14 residues. CDR3 in DNA: TGTGCCAGCAGCGTAGTTTGGGGGGTGTCTGAGCAGTTCTTC. Translation: CASSVVWGVSEQFF.

V gene TRBV5-4 combines with J gene TRBJ2-3, with D perhaps TRBD1 (7 bases). The CDR3 contains 17 residues. V dropped 0 bases and J dropped 6 bases, with 20 bases sitting between them. Germline V gene data show CDR1 as SGHNT and CDR2 as YYREEE (reference sequence). CDR3 residues: CASSLAGGQPGRDTQYF. The CDR3 DNA sequence: TGTGCCAGCAGCTTGGCCGGGGGACAGCCTGGGCGCGATACGCAGTATTTT.

This chain joins TRBV28 and TRBJ2-3; weak D call: TRBD1 (6 bases). Trimming took 4 bases from V and 6 from J, leaving 20 bases between them. The CDR3 extends over 16 amino acids. Germline V gene lookup returns CDR1 MDHEN and CDR2 SYDVKM. The CDR3 DNA follows: TGTGCCAGCAGTTCGGGTTCGGGACACCAGGGGGATACGCAGTATTTT. Translating it yields CASSSGSGHQGDTQYF.

A single count supports this clone. The rearrangement joins TRBV11-2 to TRBJ1-5, with unresolved D. The CDR3 covers 16 residues. The germline V gene encodes CDR1 SGHAT and CDR2 FQNNGV. V was cut by 3 bases and J by 3 bases, with 15 bases left in between. The CDR3 region is CASSLGSGEINQPQHF. The CDR3 DNA follows: TGTGCCAGCAGCTTGGGTTCCGGGGAAATCAATCAGCCCCAGCATTTT.

J is TRBJ2-7 and V is TRBV28; 7 bases are shared with TRBD1. Germline loops: CDR1 MDHEN, CDR2 SYDVKM. The junction had 5 bases not matched to a gene; V was cut back by 2 bases and J by 4 bases. This CDR3 has 14 amino acids. CDR3 sequence reads: CASSLRGQTYEQYF. CDR3 DNA: TGTGCCAGCAGTTTACGGGGACAGACTTACGAGCAGTACTTC. Complete variable domain (other parts from reference TRBV28 and TRBJ2-7): DVKVTQSSRYLVKRTGEKVFLECVQDMDHENMFWYRQDPGLGLRLIYFSYDVKMKEKGDIPEGYSVSREKKERFSLILESASTNQTSMYLCASSLRGQTYEQYFGPGTRLTVT.

The chain combines TRBV28 with TRBJ2-7; 10 bases agree with TRBD1. The CDR3 contains 15 residues. Germline V gives CDR1 MDHEN, CDR2 SYDVKM. Trimming removed 5 bases from V and 1 base from J; junction bases left unmatched: 5. CDR3 nucleotides: TGTGCCAGCAGTCCTGGACAGGGGGGGTCCTACGAGCAGTACTTC. It encodes CASSPGQGGSYEQYF.

The V call is TRBV27, the J call TRBJ2-1, with D unclear. Germline V CDR1 and CDR2: MNHEY, SMNVEV (reference sequence). V was clipped by 9 bases and J by 3 bases, with 21 bases between them. This CDR3 is 16 amino acids long. CDR3 region: CASQTYAQRDYNEQFF. In DNA form, the CDR3 reads TGTGCCAGTCAGACGTACGCCCAGCGAGACTACAATGAGCAGTTCTTC.

V usage is TRBV5-4 and J usage is TRBJ2-1; D may be TRBD2 (5 bases). The CDR3 consists of 13 residues. V lost 2 bases and J lost 7, with 10 bases in between. Germline V gene lookup returns CDR1 SGHNT and CDR2 YYREEE (reference sequence). CDR3 coding DNA: TGTGCCAGCAGCTTAGGGAGAGGGAATGAGCAGTTCTTC. It yields the protein CASSLGRGNEQFF.

The V gene is TRBV9, the J gene TRBJ2-2, with 7 bases matching TRBD1. Germline CDR1 and CDR2: SGDLS and YYNGEE. V lost 4 bases, J lost 3 bases, and 9 bases stayed unmatched. The CDR3 totals 16 residues. The CDR3 sequence is CASSLRRGLDTGELFF. Written as DNA, the CDR3 is TGTGCCAGCAGCCTAAGAAGGGGGCTGGACACCGGGGAGCTGTTTTTT. The full variable domain, in which reference TRBV9 and TRBJ2-2 provide the parts outside the CDR3, is DSGVTQTPKHLITATGQRVTLRCSPRSGDLSVYWYQQSLDQGLQFLIQYYNGEERAKGNILERFSAQQFPDLHSELNLSSLELGDSALYFCASSLRRGLDTGELFFGEGSRLTVL.

The V and J genes are TRBV6-6 and TRBJ2-4; the D gene is possibly TRBD2 (6 bases). CDR3 size: 16 residues. Germline CDR1 is MNHNY and CDR2 is SVGAGI (reference sequence). Trimming removed 0 bases from V and 0 bases from J, with 9 bases in between. The CDR3 DNA follows: TGTGCCAGCAGTTACTCTGGCGGGGAAGCCAAAAACATTCAGTACTTC. Its protein is CASSYSGGEAKNIQYF.

The V and J genes are TRBV4-1 and TRBJ2-3; no firm D call. Germline V CDR1 and CDR2: MGHRA, YSYEKL. The length of the CDR3 is 14 residues. Trimming stripped 0 bases from V and 7 bases from J, with 11 bases between. The CDR3 reads CASSQDRGSYTQYF. The CDR3 nucleotides are TGCGCCAGCAGCCAAGATCGCGGCTCCTATACGCAGTATTTT.

The chain employs TRBV7-8 and TRBJ1-5; D is possibly TRBD1 (5 bases). V gave up 6 bases and J gave up 5 bases, with 14 bases separating them. The germline V gene encodes CDR1 SGHVS and CDR2 FQNEAQ. The CDR3 is made up of 14 amino acids. The CDR3 sequence: CASSPRQPYQPQHF. The CDR3 nucleotides read TGTGCCAGCAGTCCAAGACAGCCTTATCAGCCCCAGCATTTT.

This chain joins TRBV7-9 and TRBJ2-7; tentative D call: TRBD2 (6 bases). V shed 5 bases and J shed 1 base, with 15 bases lying between them. Germline V lookup: CDR1 SEHNR, CDR2 FQNEAQ (reference sequence). This CDR3 is 15 amino acids long. As DNA, the CDR3 is TGTGCCAGCAGCCTCTGGGAGCGGGCATCCTACGAGCAGTACTTC. Translating it yields CASSLWERASYEQYF. The full variable domain, completed using reference TRBV7-9 and TRBJ2-7, is DTGVSQNPRHKITKRGQNVTFRCDPISEHNRLYWYRQTLGQGPEFLTYFQNEAQLEKSRLLSDRFSAERPKGSFSTLEIQRTEQGDSAMYLCASSLWERASYEQYFGPGTRLTVT.